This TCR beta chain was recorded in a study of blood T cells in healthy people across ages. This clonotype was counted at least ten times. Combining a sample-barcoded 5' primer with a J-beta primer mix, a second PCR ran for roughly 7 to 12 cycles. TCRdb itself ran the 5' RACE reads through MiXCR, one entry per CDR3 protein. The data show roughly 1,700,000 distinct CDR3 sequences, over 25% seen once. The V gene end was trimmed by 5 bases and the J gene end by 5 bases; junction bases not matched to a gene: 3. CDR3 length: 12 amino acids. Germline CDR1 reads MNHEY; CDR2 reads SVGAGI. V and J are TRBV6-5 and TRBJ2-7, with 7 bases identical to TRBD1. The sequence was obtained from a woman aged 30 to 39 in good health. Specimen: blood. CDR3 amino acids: CASSTTGHEQYF. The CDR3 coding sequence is TGTGCCAGCAGTACGACAGGGCACGAGCAGTACTTC.